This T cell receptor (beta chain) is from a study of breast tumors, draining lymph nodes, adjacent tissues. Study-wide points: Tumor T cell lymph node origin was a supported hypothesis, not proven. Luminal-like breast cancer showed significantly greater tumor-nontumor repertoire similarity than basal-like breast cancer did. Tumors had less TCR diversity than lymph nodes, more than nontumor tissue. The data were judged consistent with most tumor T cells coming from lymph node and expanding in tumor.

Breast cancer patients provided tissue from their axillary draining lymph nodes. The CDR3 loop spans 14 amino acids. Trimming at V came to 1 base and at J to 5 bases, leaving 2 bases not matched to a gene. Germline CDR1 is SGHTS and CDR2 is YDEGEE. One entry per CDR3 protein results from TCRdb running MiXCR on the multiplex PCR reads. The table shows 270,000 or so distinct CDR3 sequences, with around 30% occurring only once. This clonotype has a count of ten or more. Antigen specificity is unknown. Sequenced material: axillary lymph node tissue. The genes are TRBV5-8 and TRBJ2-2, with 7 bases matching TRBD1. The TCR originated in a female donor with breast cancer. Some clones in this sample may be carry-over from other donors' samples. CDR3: CASSLQGETGELFF. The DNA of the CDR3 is TGTGCCAGCAGCTTGCAGGGGGAAACCGGGGAGCTGTTTTTT.